The clone carrying this TCR beta chain was observed a handful of times. Its antigen is not identified. Unique molecular identifiers had been added to the TCR beta cDNA libraries. T cells numbering 1 to 10 million gave rise to a few hundred thousand cDNA molecules. Each CDR3 protein gets one entry after TCRdb re-called the PCR reads with MiXCR. Seen here are around 710,000 distinct CDR3 sequences, about half observed once, and the top ten hold 4% to 5%. This sample was included in a study of post-analysis software for immune sequencing data. Overall study results and limits: Five or six TRBV segments appeared more often in patients than in controls, and TRBV5-6, TRBV5-1 and TRBV20-1 were among these.

This CDR3 spans 14 amino acids. Germline V gives CDR1 MNHNY, CDR2 SVGAGI (reference sequence). The J segment lost 6 bases and the V segment lost 6 bases, leaving 10 bases of the junction unmatched. This clonotype originated in a girl aged 10 to 17 with multiple sclerosis. The chain combines TRBV6-6 with TRBJ2-7; 8 nucleotides agree with TRBD1. The sample comprised blood. The CDR3 sequence: CASSDNRGVGEQYF. The CDR3 bases are TGTGCCAGCAGCGACAACAGGGGGGTGGGCGAGCAGTACTTC.